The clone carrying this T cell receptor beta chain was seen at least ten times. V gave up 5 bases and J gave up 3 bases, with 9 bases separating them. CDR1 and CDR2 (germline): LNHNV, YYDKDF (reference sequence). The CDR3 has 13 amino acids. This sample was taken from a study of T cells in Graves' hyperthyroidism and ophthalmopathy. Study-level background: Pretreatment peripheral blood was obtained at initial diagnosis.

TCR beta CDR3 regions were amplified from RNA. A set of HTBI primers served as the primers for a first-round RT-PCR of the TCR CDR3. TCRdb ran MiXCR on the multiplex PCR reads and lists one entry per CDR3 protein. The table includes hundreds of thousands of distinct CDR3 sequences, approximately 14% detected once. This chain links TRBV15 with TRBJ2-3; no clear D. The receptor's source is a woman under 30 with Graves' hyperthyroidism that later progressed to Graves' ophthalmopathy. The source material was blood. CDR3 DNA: TGTGCCACCAGCCCTCCTGCGACAGATACGCAGTATTTT. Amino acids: CATSPPATDTQYF. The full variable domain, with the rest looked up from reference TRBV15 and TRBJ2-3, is DAMVIQNPRYQVTQFGKPVTLSCSQTLNHNVMYWYQQKSSQAPKLLFHYYDKDFNNEADTPDNFQSRRPNTSFCFLDIRSPGLGDTAMYLCATSPPATDTQYFGPGTRLTVL.